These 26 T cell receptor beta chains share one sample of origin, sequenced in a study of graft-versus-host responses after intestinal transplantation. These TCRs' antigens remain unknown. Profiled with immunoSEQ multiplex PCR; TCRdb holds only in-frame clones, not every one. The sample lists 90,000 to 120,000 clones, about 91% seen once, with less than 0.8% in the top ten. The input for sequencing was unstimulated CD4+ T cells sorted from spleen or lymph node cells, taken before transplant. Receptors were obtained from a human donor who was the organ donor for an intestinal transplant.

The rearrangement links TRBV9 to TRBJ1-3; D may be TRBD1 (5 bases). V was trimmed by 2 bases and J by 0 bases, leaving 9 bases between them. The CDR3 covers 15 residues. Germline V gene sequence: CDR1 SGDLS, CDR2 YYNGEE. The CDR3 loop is CASSVQGSSGNTIYF. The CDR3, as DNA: TGTGCCAGCAGCGTTCAGGGAAGCTCTGGAAACACCATATATTTT.

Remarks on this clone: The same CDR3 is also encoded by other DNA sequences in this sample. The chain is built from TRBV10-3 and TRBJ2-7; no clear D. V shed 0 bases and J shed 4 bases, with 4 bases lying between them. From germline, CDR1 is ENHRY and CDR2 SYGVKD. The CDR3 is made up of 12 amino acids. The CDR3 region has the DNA TGTGCCATCAGTGAGTCGGGTTACGAGCAGTACTTC. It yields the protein CAISESGYEQYF.

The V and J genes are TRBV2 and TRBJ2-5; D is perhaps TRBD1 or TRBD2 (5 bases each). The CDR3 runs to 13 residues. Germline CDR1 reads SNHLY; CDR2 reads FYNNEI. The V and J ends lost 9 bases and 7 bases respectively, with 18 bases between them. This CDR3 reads CARAGTGTGTQYF. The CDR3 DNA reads TGTGCCAGGGCCGGGACCGGGACGGGGACCCAGTACTTC. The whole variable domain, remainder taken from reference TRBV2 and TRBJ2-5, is EPEVTQTPSHQVTQMGQEVILRCVPISNHLYFYWYRQILGQKVEFLVSFYNNEISEKSEIFDDQFSVERPDGSNFTLKIRSTKLEDSAMYFCARAGTGTGTQYFGPGTRLLVL.

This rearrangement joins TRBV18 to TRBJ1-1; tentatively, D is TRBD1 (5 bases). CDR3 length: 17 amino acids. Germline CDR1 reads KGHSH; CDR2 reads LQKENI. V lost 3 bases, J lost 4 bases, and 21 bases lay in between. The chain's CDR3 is CASSPAPLGSRVTEAFF. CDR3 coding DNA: TGTGCCAGCTCACCCGCCCCCCTTGGCAGCAGGGTCACTGAAGCTTTCTTT.

CDR3 region: CASRSGNTDTQYF. The CDR3 bases are TGTGCCAGCAGATCGGGGAACACAGATACGCAGTATTTT. The chain carries TRBV27 and TRBJ2-3; a weak D match, TRBD2 (5 bases). Germline V gene sequence: CDR1 MNHEY, CDR2 SMNVEV (reference sequence). The CDR3 contains 13 residues. V shed 6 bases and J shed 2 bases, with 9 bases lying between them.

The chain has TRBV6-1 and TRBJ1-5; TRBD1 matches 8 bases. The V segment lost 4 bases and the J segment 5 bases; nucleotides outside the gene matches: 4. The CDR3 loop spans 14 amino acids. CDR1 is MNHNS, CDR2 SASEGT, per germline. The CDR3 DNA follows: TGTGCCAGCAGTGCCGGACAGGGCTATCAGCCCCAGCATTTT. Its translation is CASSAGQGYQPQHF.

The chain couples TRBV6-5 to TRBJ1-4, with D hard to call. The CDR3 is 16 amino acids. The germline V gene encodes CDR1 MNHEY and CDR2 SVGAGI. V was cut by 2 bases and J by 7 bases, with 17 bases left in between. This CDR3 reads CASSYRASGIGEKLFF. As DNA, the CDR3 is TGTGCCAGCAGTTACCGGGCTTCGGGAATCGGTGAAAAACTGTTTTTT.

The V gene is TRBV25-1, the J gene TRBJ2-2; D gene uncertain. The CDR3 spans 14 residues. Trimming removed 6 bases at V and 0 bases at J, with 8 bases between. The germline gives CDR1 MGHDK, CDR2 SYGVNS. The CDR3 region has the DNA TGTGCCAGCAGGGGAAATACGAACACCGGGGAGCTGTTTTTT. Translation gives CASRGNTNTGELFF.

In nucleotides, the CDR3 is TGTGCCAGCAGTTTTCTACAGGGTACCCAGTACTTC. Translating gives CASSFLQGTQYF. The chain carries TRBV6-1 and TRBJ2-5, with D possibly TRBD1 on 6 matching bases. The CDR3 runs to 12 residues. Germline-derived CDR1 and CDR2 are MNHNS and SASEGT. Between the trimmed V and J ends, which lost 5 bases and 8 bases, there was a span of 12 bases.

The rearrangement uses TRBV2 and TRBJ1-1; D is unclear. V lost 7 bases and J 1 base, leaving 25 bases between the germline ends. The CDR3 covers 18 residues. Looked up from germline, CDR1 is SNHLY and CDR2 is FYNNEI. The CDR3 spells CASTNLAGGFRGNTEAFF. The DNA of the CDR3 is TGTGCCAGCACCAACCTAGCGGGCGGATTCCGTGGGAACACTGAAGCTTTCTTT.

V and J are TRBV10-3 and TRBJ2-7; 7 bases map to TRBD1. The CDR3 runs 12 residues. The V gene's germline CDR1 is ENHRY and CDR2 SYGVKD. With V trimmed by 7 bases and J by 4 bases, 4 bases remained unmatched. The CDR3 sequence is CAIKDRAYEQYF. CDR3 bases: TGTGCCATCAAAGACAGGGCGTACGAGCAGTACTTC.

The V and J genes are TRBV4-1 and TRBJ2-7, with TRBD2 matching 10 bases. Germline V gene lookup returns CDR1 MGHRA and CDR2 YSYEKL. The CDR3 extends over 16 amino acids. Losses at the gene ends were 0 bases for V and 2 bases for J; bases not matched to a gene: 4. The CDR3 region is CASSQEVGLAAYEQYF. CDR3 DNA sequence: TGCGCCAGCAGCCAAGAAGTAGGACTAGCGGCCTACGAGCAGTACTTC.

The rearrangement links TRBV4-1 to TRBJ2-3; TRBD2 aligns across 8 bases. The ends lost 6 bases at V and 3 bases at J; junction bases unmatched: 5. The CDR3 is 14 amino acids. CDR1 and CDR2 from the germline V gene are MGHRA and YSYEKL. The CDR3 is CASRRPGGTDTQYF. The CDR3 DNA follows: TGCGCCAGCAGGCGACCGGGAGGGACAGATACGCAGTATTTT.

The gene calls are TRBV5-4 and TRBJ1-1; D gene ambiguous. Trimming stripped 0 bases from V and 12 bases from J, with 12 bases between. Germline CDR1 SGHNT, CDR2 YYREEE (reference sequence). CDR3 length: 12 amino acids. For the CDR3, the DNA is TGTGCCAGCAGCTTGGCCGACCGGAGCCCTTTCTTT. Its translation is CASSLADRSPFF.

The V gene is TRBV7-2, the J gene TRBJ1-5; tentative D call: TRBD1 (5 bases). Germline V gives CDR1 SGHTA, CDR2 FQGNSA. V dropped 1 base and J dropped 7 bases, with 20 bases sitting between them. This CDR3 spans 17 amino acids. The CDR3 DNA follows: TGTGCCAGCAGCTTAGGCAGGTGGGGCAGGGTCGGGCAGCCCCAGCATTTT. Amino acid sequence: CASSLGRWGRVGQPQHF.

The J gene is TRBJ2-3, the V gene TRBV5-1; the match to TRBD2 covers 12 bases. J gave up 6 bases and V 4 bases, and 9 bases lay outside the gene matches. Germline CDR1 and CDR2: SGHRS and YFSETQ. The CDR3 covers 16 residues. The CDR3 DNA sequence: TGCGCCAGCAGCCCCGGACTAGCGGGGAAGATGGATACGCAGTATTTT. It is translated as CASSPGLAGKMDTQYF.

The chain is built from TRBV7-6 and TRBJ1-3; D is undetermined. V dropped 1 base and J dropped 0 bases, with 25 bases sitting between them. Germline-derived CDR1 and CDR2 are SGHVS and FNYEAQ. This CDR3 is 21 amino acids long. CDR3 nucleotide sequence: TGTGCCAGCAGCTTAGGTTCATTCAGGAGGATCACCCGGAGCTCTGGAAACACCATATATTTT. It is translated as CASSLGSFRRITRSSGNTIYF.

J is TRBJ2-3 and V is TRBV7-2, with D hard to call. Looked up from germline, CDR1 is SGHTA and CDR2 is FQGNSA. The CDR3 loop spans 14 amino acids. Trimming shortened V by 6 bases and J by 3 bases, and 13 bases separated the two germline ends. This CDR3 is CASSRGPGTDTQYF. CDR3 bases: TGTGCCAGCAGTCGAGGACCCGGGACAGATACGCAGTATTTT.

This chain's CDR3 is CASSFTASGLTYNEQFF. The CDR3 bases are TGTGCCAGCAGTTTCACCGCTAGCGGGCTGACCTACAATGAGCAGTTCTTC. The V and J genes are TRBV28 and TRBJ2-1; 8 bases are a match to TRBD2. CDR3 length: 17 amino acids. Germline CDR1 and CDR2: MDHEN and SYDVKM. V lost 3 bases to trimming and J lost 2 bases; unmatched junction nucleotides: 9.

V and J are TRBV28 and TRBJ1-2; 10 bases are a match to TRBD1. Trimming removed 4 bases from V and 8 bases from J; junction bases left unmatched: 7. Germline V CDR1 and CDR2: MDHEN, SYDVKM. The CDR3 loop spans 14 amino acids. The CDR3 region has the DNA TGTGCCAGCAGTTCTACTCCGGGACAGGGGGGCTACACCTTC. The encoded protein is CASSSTPGQGGYTF.

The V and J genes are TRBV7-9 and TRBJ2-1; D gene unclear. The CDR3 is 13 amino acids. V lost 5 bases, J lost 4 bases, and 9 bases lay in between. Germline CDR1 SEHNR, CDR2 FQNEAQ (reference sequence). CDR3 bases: TGTGCCAGCAGCCTTGGATTATACAATGAGCAGTTCTTC. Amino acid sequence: CASSLGLYNEQFF.

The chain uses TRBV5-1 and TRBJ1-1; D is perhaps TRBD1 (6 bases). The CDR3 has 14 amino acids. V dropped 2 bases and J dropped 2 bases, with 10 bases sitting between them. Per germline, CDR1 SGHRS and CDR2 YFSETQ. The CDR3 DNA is TGCGCCAGCAGCTTTTGGACAGTTAACACTGAAGCTTTCTTT. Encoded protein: CASSFWTVNTEAFF.

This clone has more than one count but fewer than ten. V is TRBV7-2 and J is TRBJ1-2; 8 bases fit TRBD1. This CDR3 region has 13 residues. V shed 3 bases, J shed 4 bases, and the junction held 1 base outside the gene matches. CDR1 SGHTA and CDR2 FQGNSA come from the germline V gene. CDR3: CASSLDRVYGYTF. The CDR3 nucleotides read TGTGCCAGCAGCTTGGACAGGGTCTATGGCTACACCTTC.

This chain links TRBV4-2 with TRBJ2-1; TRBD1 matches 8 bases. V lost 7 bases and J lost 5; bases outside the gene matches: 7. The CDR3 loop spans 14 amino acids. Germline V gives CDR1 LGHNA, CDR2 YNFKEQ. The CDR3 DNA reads TGTGCCAGCACTGACAGGGGTAAGGACAATGAGCAGTTCTTC. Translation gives CASTDRGKDNEQFF.

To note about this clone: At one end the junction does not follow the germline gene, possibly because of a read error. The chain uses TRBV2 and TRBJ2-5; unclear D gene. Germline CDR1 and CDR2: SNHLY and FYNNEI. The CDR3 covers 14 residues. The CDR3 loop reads CASGESAPAETQYF. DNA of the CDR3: TGTGCCAGCGGTGAATCGGCCCCAGCGGAGACCCAGTACTTC.

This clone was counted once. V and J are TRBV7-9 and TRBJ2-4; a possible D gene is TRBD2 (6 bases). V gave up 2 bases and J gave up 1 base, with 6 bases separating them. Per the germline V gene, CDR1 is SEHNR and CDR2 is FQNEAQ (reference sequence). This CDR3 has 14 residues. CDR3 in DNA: TGTGCCAGCAGCTTACGGGGGGCCAAAAACATTCAGTACTTC. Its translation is CASSLRGAKNIQYF. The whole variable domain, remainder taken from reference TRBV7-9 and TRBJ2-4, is DTGVSQNPRHKITKRGQNVTFRCDPISEHNRLYWYRQTLGQGPEFLTYFQNEAQLEKSRLLSDRFSAERPKGSFSTLEIQRTEQGDSAMYLCASSLRGAKNIQYFGAGTRLSVL.